The clone carrying this T cell receptor beta chain appeared many times. Trimming pared 6 bases from V and 0 bases from J, leaving 11 bases between. The CDR3 contains 15 residues. This sample was taken from a study of identical twins. TCRdb ran MiXCR on the 5' RACE reads and lists one entry per CDR3 protein. Among a few hundred thousand distinct CDR3 sequences listed, approximately 9.6% were seen once. This same sample was also part of a study on yellow fever vaccine responses in identical twins.

The TCR originated in a woman between 18 and 29 years old in good health. Sequencing was carried out using PBMCs. V gene TRBV12-3 or TRBV12-4 combines with J gene TRBJ1-4; a weak D match, TRBD1 (5 bases). This chain's CDR3 is CASRPDTSTNEKLFF. CDR3 DNA: TGTGCCAGCAGACCGGACACGTCAACTAATGAAAAACTGTTTTTT.